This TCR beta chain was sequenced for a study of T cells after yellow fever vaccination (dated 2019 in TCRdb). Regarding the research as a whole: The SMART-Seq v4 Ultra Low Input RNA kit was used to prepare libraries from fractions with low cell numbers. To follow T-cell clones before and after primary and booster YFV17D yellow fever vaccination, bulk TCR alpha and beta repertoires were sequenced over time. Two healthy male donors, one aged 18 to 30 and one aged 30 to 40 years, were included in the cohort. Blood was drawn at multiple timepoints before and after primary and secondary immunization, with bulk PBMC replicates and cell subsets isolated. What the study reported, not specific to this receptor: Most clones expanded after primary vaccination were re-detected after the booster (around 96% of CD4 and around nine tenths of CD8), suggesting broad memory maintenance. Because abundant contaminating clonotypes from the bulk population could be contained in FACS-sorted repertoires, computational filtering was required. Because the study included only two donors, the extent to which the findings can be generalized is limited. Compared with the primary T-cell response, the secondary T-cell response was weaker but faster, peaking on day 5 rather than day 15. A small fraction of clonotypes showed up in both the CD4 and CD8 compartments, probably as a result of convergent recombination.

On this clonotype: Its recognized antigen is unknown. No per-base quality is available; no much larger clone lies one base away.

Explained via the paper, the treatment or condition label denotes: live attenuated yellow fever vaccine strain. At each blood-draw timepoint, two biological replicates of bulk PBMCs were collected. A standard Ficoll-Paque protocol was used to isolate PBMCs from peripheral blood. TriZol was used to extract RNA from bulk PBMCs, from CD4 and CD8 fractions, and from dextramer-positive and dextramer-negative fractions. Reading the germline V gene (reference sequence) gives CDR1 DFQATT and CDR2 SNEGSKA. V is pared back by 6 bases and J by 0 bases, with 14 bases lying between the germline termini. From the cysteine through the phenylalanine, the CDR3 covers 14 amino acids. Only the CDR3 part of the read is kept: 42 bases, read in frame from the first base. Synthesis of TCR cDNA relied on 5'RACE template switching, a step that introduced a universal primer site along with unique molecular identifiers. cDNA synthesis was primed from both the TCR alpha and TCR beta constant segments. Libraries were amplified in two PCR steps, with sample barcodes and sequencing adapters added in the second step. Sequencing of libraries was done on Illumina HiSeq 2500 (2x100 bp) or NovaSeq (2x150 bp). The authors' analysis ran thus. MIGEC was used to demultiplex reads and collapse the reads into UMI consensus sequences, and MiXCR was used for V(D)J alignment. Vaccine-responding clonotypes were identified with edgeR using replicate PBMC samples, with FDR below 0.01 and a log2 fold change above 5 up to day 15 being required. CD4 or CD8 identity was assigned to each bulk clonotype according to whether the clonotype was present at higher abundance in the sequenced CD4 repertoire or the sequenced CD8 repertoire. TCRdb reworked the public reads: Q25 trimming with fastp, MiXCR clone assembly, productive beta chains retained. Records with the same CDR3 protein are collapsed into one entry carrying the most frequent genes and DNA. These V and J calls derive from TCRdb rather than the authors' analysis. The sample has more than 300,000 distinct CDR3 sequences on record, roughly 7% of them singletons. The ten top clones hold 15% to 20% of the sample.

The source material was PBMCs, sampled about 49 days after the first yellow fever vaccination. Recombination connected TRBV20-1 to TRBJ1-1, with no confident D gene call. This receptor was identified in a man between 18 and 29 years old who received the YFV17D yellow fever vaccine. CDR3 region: CSASVHSMNTEAFF. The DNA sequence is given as TGCAGTGCGAGCGTACACTCTATGAACACTGAAGCTTTCTTT.